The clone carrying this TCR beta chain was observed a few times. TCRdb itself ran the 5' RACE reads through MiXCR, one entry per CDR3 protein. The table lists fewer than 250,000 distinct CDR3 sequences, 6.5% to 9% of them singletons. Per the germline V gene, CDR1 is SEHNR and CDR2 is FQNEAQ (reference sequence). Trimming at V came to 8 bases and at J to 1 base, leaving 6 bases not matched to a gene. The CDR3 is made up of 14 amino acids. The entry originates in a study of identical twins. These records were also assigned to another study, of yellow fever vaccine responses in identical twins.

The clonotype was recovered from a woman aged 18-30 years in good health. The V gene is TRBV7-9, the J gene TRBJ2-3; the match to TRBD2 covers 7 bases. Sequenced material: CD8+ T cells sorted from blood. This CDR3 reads CASGTSGGTDTQYF. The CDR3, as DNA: TGTGCCAGCGGTACCAGCGGGGGCACAGATACGCAGTATTTT.